A single sample gave rise to the 9 T cell receptor beta chains below, sequenced in a study of blood T cell repertoires in COVID-19. This table comes from immunoSEQ multiplex PCR, and its TCRdb copy is limited to in-frame clones, with some not included. Among 90,000 to 100,000 clones listed, around nine tenths were seen once. Sequencing was done on a sample of peripheral blood. The receptor source for this set is an elderly man with acute or convalescent COVID-19.

V and J are TRBV7-8 and TRBJ1-1; D perhaps matches TRBD1 (5 bases). Germline V CDR1 and CDR2: SGHVS, FQNEAQ. The germline V and J ends were trimmed by 6 bases and 3 bases, with 17 bases remaining between them. The CDR3 loop spans 15 amino acids. The CDR3 bases are TGTGCCAGCAGAGATCCCGGGGGGGAGGACACTGAAGCTTTCTTT. Protein product: CASRDPGGEDTEAFF.

V is TRBV28 and J is TRBJ1-5; D uncertain. This CDR3 region has 16 residues. The germline V gene has CDR1 MDHEN and CDR2 SYDVKM. The V gene lost 5 bases and the J gene lost 3 bases, with 17 bases spanning the gap. The CDR3 spells CASSPTQRGPNQPQHF. The CDR3 region has the DNA TGTGCCAGCAGTCCCACCCAGAGAGGGCCCAATCAGCCCCAGCATTTT.

V and J are TRBV7-9 and TRBJ2-1; D possibly corresponds to TRBD2 (6 bases). Trimming took off 1 base at V and 8 bases at J, with 18 bases between the two ends. The CDR3 length is 16 residues. CDR1 is SEHNR and CDR2 is FQNEAQ in the germline V gene (reference sequence). This chain's CDR3 is CASSLGWRDPQHEQFF. The CDR3 DNA sequence: TGTGCCAGCAGCTTAGGTTGGCGGGACCCCCAGCATGAGCAGTTCTTC.

The chain carries TRBV28 and TRBJ2-3, with TRBD1 matching over 8 bases. V trimming: 10 bases; J trimming: 6 bases; junction bases outside the gene matches: 9. This CDR3 comprises 13 residues. Germline V lookup: CDR1 MDHEN, CDR2 SYDVKM. The CDR3 region is CATLSGGEDTQYF. Here the CDR3 DNA reads TGTGCCACCTTATCAGGGGGCGAGGATACGCAGTATTTT. Supplemented by reference TRBV28 and TRBJ2-3, the full variable domain reads DVKVTQSSRYLVKRTGEKVFLECVQDMDHENMFWYRQDPGLGLRLIYFSYDVKMKEKGDIPEGYSVSREKKERFSLILESASTNQTSMYLCATLSGGEDTQYFGPGTRLTVL.

The CDR3 region is CASSYRLPDPGQGANQPQHF. The DNA of the CDR3 is TGTGCCAGCAGTTACCGACTACCCGATCCGGGACAGGGAGCCAATCAGCCCCAGCATTTT. The genes are TRBV6-2 or TRBV6-3 and TRBJ1-5; TRBD1 aligns across 9 bases. Germline CDR1 reads MNHEY; CDR2 reads SVGEGT. V lost 2 bases to trimming and J lost 3 bases; unmatched junction nucleotides: 17. The CDR3 runs to 20 residues.

This chain uses TRBV27 with TRBJ1-6; no clear D. Germline loops: CDR1 MNHEY, CDR2 SMNVEV (reference sequence). There are 12 residues in the CDR3. With 11 bases removed from V and 7 bases from J, the gap between germline ends came to 12 bases. This chain's CDR3 is CAVGWWNSPLHF. The DNA of the CDR3 is TGTGCCGTGGGCTGGTGGAATTCACCCCTCCACTTT.

V usage is TRBV6-2 or TRBV6-3 and J usage is TRBJ1-1, with 12 nucleotides matching TRBD1. CDR3 length: 17 amino acids. CDR1 and CDR2 (germline): MNHEY, SVGEGT. The V gene end was trimmed by 5 bases and the J gene end by 1 base; junction bases not matched to a gene: 8. The CDR3 sequence is CASSQGQGATANTEAFF. CDR3 nucleotides: TGTGCCAGCAGTCAGGGACAGGGGGCTACGGCGAACACTGAAGCTTTCTTT.

The V gene is TRBV11-2, the J gene TRBJ2-2; 8 bases fit TRBD2. Germline-derived CDR1 and CDR2 are SGHAT and FQNNGV. CDR3 length: 14 residues. V lost 5 bases and J lost 8; bases outside the gene matches: 7. The CDR3 sequence is CASSKLAAGGELFF. The DNA for the CDR3 is TGTGCCAGCAGCAAACTAGCGGCAGGTGGGGAGCTGTTTTTT.

This clone was counted a single time. This sequence joins TRBV28 and TRBJ2-3; 11 bases align to TRBD1. V dropped 5 bases and J dropped 4; count of bases not matched to a gene: 5. The CDR3 consists of 15 residues. Germline CDR1 MDHEN, CDR2 SYDVKM. The CDR3: CASSPGTGGADTQYF. The CDR3, as DNA: TGTGCCAGCAGTCCCGGGACAGGGGGAGCAGATACGCAGTATTTT.